This TCR beta chain was profiled in a study of control samples from healthy donors and cancer patients. Looked up from germline, CDR1 is MNHEY and CDR2 is SMNVEV (reference sequence). Trimming removed 7 bases at V and 11 bases at J, with 16 bases between. This CDR3 spans 12 amino acids. Assay used: immunoSEQ multiplex PCR; TCRdb lists only in-frame clones, some missing. This table holds approximately 44,000 clones, approximately 70% found once. The chain carries TRBV27 and TRBJ2-3; TRBD2 might be the D (5 bases). Sequencing was performed on formalin-fixed, paraffin-embedded tissue. This clonotype was obtained from a male donor with melanoma. For the CDR3, the DNA is TGTGCCAGCAACCTCCCGGGATTACTGCAGTATTTT. It is translated as CASNLPGLLQYF.